The 18 T cell receptor beta chains reported below all come from one sample, sequenced in a study of blood T cells in healthy people across ages. Through a sample-barcoded 5' primer and a J-beta primer mix, a second PCR was run for 7 to 11 cycles. TCRdb re-derived calls from the 5' RACE reads in MiXCR, one entry per CDR3 protein. The table records roughly 930,000 distinct CDR3 sequences, 48% of them present only once. Sequencing was performed on blood. The receptors stem from a young man in good health.

The genes are TRBV27 and TRBJ1-1; D not certain. The germline gives CDR1 MNHEY, CDR2 SMNVEV (reference sequence). The CDR3 sequence is 14 residues long. Trimming pared 3 bases from V and 0 bases from J, leaving 8 bases between. The chain's CDR3 is CASSLRRLNTEAFF. DNA for the CDR3: TGTGCCAGCAGTTTGCGACGGCTGAACACTGAAGCTTTCTTT.

The V gene is TRBV3-1, the J gene TRBJ2-1, with D perhaps assigned TRBD1 or TRBD2 (5 bases each). V was shortened by 3 bases and J by 0 bases, with 12 bases between the two germline ends. The CDR3 extends over 16 amino acids. CDR1 is LGHDT and CDR2 is YNNKEL in the germline V gene (reference sequence). The CDR3 coding sequence is TGTGCCAGCAGCCACGAGGGGATTAGCTCCTACAATGAGCAGTTCTTC. This sequence encodes CASSHEGISSYNEQFF.

This clonotype was seen a few times. V and J are TRBV12-3 or TRBV12-4 and TRBJ2-5, with D perhaps assigned TRBD1 or TRBD2 (5 bases each). The V end lost 6 bases, the J end lost 2 bases, and 13 bases lay between the germline ends. The CDR3 has 14 amino acids. CDR3 bases: TGTGCCAGCAGATTTGGGACCCTACAAGAGACCCAGTACTTC. Its translation is CASRFGTLQETQYF.

The genes are TRBV11-1 and TRBJ1-2; 9 bases align to TRBD1. Germline CDR1 reads SGHAT; CDR2 reads FQDESV (reference sequence). With V trimmed by 7 bases and J by 8 bases, 8 bases remained unmatched. The CDR3 is 13 amino acids. In DNA, the CDR3 is TGTGCCAGCACCGCGGACAGGGGTCGAGGCTACACCTTC. Protein sequence: CASTADRGRGYTF.

This clonotype came up many times. This chain connects TRBV29-1 to TRBJ2-1; D might be TRBD1 or TRBD2, each matching 5 bases. Trimming took off 6 bases at V and 0 bases at J, with 12 bases between the two ends. CDR3 length: 14 amino acids. Germline values: CDR1 SQVTM, CDR2 ANQGSEA. The CDR3 DNA follows: TGCAGCGTGGCCAAGGGGAGCTCCTACAATGAGCAGTTCTTC. Its translation: CSVAKGSSYNEQFF.

The chain carries TRBV12-3 or TRBV12-4 and TRBJ1-1, with D tentatively TRBD1 (6 bases). The CDR3 has 14 amino acids. V was clipped by 3 bases and J by 3 bases, with 11 bases between them. In DNA, the CDR3 is TGTGCCAGCAGTTTTCAGGGGCAAGACACTGAAGCTTTCTTT. Its protein is CASSFQGQDTEAFF.

The chain combines TRBV12-3 or TRBV12-4 with TRBJ1-2; D may be TRBD1 (6 bases). The CDR3 is made up of 15 amino acids. V was cut by 6 bases and J by 8 bases, with 22 bases left in between. The CDR3 is CASSPLAGQTRGYTF. DNA for the CDR3: TGTGCCAGCAGCCCCCTGGCGGGACAAACGCGAGGCTACACCTTC.

CDR3: CASSSIEAGLARNEQFF. In DNA form, the CDR3 reads TGTGCCAGCAGCTCAATCGAAGCCGGACTAGCGAGAAATGAGCAGTTCTTC. The chain combines TRBV4-2 with TRBJ2-1, with 9 positions matching TRBD2. The V gene end was trimmed by 5 bases and the J gene end by 7 bases; junction bases not matched to a gene: 15. This CDR3 comprises 17 residues. Germline V gene data show CDR1 as LGHNA and CDR2 as YNFKEQ.

The V gene is TRBV7-6, the J gene TRBJ2-3, with 9 bases lining up with TRBD2. The V segment lost 4 bases and the J segment 2 bases; nucleotides outside the gene matches: 4. This CDR3 is 15 amino acids long. Germline CDR1 reads SGHVS; CDR2 reads FNYEAQ. Here the CDR3 reads CASSWTSDPTDTQYF. CDR3 in DNA: TGTGCCAGCAGCTGGACTAGCGATCCCACAGATACGCAGTATTTT.

CDR3 sequence (DNA): TGTGCCAGCACCACCGGGACTCTATCCTCTAATGAAAAACTGTTTTTT. It is translated as CASTTGTLSSNEKLFF. V is TRBV2 and J is TRBJ1-4; weak D call: TRBD1 (5 bases). The length of the CDR3 is 16 residues. Trimming left V 7 bases short and J 3 bases short, with 18 bases between. Germline values: CDR1 SNHLY, CDR2 FYNNEI.

This clonotype showed up just once. This may be a read error, as it is one base from a much larger clone. The chain joins TRBV20-1 to TRBJ1-1, with D maybe TRBD1 (6 bases). The CDR3 is made up of 13 amino acids. The germline V gene has CDR1 DFQATT and CDR2 SNEGSKA (reference sequence). CDR3 loop: CSASNGGLTGAFF. The CDR3 DNA sequence: TGCAGTGCTAGTAATGGGGGGCTGACTGGAGCTTTCTTT.

This sequence joins TRBV6-1 and TRBJ2-1, with TRBD1 matching over 10 bases. Germline loops: CDR1 MNHNS, CDR2 SASEGT. The CDR3 covers 18 residues. The V segment lost 2 bases and the J segment 9 bases; nucleotides outside the gene matches: 16. CDR3: CASSERGWGQGNGGEQFF. The CDR3 coding sequence is TGTGCCAGCAGTGAAAGGGGGTGGGGACAGGGGAATGGAGGTGAGCAGTTCTTC.

Here the CDR3 DNA reads TGTGCCAGCACACCTAGGGCAACTAATGAAAAACTGTTTTTT. It is translated as CASTPRATNEKLFF. This chain connects TRBV6-6 to TRBJ1-4; D unclear. The germline V gene encodes CDR1 MNHNY and CDR2 SVGAGI (reference sequence). The CDR3 covers 14 residues. V was clipped by 7 bases and J by 0 bases, with 9 bases between them.

This clonotype was counted a few times. This CDR3 is CASSQAGTGMNTEAFF. As DNA, the CDR3 is TGCGCCAGCAGCCAAGCCGGGACAGGGATGAACACTGAAGCTTTCTTT. The chain recombines TRBV4-1 with TRBJ1-1; 9 nucleotides line up with TRBD1. CDR1 is MGHRA, CDR2 YSYEKL, per germline. V lost 1 base and J lost 0; bases outside the gene matches: 3. This CDR3 region has 16 residues.

The chain couples TRBV27 to TRBJ2-7, with 8 bases matching TRBD1. CDR3 length: 13 amino acids. The V segment lost 7 bases and the J segment 2 bases; nucleotides outside the gene matches: 4. Germline CDR1 MNHEY, CDR2 SMNVEV (reference sequence). CDR3 loop: CASIDRGAYEQYF. The CDR3 bases are TGTGCCAGCATTGACAGGGGCGCCTACGAGCAGTACTTC.

The chain uses TRBV10-3 and TRBJ2-7, with D unresolved. V was clipped by 6 bases and J by 2 bases, with 14 bases between them. This CDR3 has 14 amino acids. From germline, CDR1 is ENHRY and CDR2 SYGVKD. The CDR3 reads CAISTVSDPYEQYF. The CDR3 DNA reads as TGTGCCATCAGCACTGTCAGTGACCCCTACGAGCAGTACTTC.

The rearrangement uses TRBV28 and TRBJ2-7; D remains unclear. This CDR3 has 13 amino acids. Between the trimmed V and J ends, which lost 6 bases and 2 bases, there was a span of 11 bases. The germline V gene encodes CDR1 MDHEN and CDR2 SYDVKM. CDR3 protein: CASRHIGPYEQYF. In DNA form, the CDR3 reads TGTGCCAGCAGGCACATTGGGCCCTACGAGCAGTACTTC. Variable domain in full (rest from reference TRBV28 and TRBJ2-7): DVKVTQSSRYLVKRTGEKVFLECVQDMDHENMFWYRQDPGLGLRLIYFSYDVKMKEKGDIPEGYSVSREKKERFSLILESASTNQTSMYLCASRHIGPYEQYFGPGTRLTVT.

This rearrangement joins TRBV20-1 to TRBJ1-1; TRBD1 might be the D (5 bases). V gave up 6 bases and J gave up 8 bases, with 19 bases separating them. CDR1 is DFQATT, CDR2 SNEGSKA, per germline (reference sequence). The CDR3 spans 13 residues. The CDR3 region is CSATIDRLLEAFF. The DNA for the CDR3 is TGCAGTGCAACCATTGACAGACTGTTGGAAGCTTTCTTT.